This T cell receptor (beta chain) was captured in a study of blood T cell repertoires in COVID-19. Study overall: Samples representing acute and convalescent COVID-19 were sourced from the United States, Italy and Spain. The analysed material was cDNA or gDNA that came from T cells, B-cell-depleted T cells, or PBMCs.

The ends lost 3 bases at V and 4 bases at J; junction bases unmatched: 6. The CDR3 is 15 amino acids. The V gene's germline CDR1 is GTSNPN and CDR2 SVGIG (reference sequence). Authors' analysis steps: Scientists estimated how many nucleated cells there were by amplifying reference gene primers. This table comes from immunoSEQ multiplex PCR, and its TCRdb copy is limited to in-frame clones, with some not included. Clone size and V and J calls were adopted from that table, with D and trimming inferred from the DNA. This table has over 200,000 clones, roughly 90% appearing once. The sample consisted of peripheral blood. This sequence joins TRBV30 and TRBJ1-2; 12 bases are shared with TRBD1. The clonotype originates from a woman in her twenties or thirties with acute or convalescent COVID-19. The CDR3 DNA reads as TGTGCCTGGAGCTCCGGGACAGGGGGCGGCTATGGCTACACCTTC. It translates to CAWSSGTGGGYGYTF.